The 3 T cell receptor beta chains in this list originate from one sample, sequenced in a study of CD8+ T cells in alopecia areata. Following RNA extraction, reverse transcription yielded cDNA that acted as the sequencing template. Clones were read by immunoSEQ multiplex PCR, and TCRdb kept only the in-frame ones, dropping some. The sample includes over 100,000 clones, none of them occurring once. Sequencing input: lesional skin. These receptors were taken from a C3H/HeJ mouse with alopecia areata. This strain has MHC haplotype H2-k.

On this clone itself: Genes here carry mouse names. The read ends 4 residues before the CDR3 terminus; that terminus is restored from the germline J gene. The rearrangement joins TRBV1 to TRBJ2-7; 11 bases are shared with TRBD1. The CDR3 runs 15 residues. Germline values: CDR1 NSQYPW, CDR2 LRSPGD (reference sequence). Trimming at V came to 3 bases and at J to 3 bases, leaving 4 bases not matched to a gene. The CDR3 bases that were read are TGCACCTGCAGTGCGACGGGACAGGGGGTCTAT. Translating it yields CTCSATGQGVY. The CDR3 in its entirety is CTCSATGQGVYEQYF.

The table lists this clone with a few counts. Mouse gene names apply. Read data end 4 residues before the CDR3 end; the end is taken from the germline J gene. The chain employs TRBV13-3 and TRBJ1-1; 9 bases align to TRBD1. CDR3 size: 14 residues. The germline gives CDR1 NNHDY, CDR2 SYVADS. The trim removed 4 bases at V and 3 bases at J, leaving 4 bases unmatched. The CDR3 sequence is CASSWDREDTEVFF. The covered CDR3 bases are TGTGCCAGCAGTTGGGACAGGGAGGACACA.

Note on this clone: Germline and genes: mouse. The DNA ends 4 residues before the CDR3 does, and the rest of the CDR3 is filled in from the germline J gene. The chain uses TRBV19 and TRBJ2-2; 7 bases fit TRBD2. The CDR3 sequence is 15 residues long. Germline V gene data show CDR1 as FNHDT and CDR2 as SITEND (reference sequence). V dropped 4 bases and J dropped 0; count of bases not matched to a gene: 3. Partial CDR3 DNA: TGTGCCAGCAGTGGACTGGAAGCAAACACCGGG. It specifies CASSGLEANTG. The CDR3 in its entirety is CASSGLEANTGQLYF.